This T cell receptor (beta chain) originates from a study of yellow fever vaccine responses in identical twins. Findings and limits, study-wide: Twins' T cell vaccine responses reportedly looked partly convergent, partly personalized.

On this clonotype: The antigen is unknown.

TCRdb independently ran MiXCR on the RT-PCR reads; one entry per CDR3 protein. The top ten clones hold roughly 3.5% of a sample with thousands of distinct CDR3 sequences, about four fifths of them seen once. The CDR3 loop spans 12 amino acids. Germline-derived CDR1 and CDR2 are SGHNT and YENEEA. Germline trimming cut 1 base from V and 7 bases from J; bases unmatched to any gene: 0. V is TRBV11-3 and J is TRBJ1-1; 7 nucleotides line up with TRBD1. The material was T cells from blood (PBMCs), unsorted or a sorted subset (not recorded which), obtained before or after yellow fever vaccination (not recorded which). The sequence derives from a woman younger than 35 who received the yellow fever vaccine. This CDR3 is CASSLGDSEAFF. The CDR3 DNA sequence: TGTGCCAGCAGCTTAGGGGACAGTGAAGCTTTCTTT.